This TCR beta chain stems from a study of T cell responses to AZD1222 COVID-19 vaccine (TCRdb year 2021). Background for the entire study: Because spike-specific TCR depth and breadth did not differ between the two schedules, AZD1222 recipients who got a second dose at roughly 4 weeks were pooled with those who got a second dose at roughly 12 weeks. A total of just over 230 trial participants underwent TCR sequencing, of whom 207 received two doses of AZD1222 and about 26 received two doses of the MenACWY control vaccine. Enrollment into the trials was organized by age into subgroups of 18-55, 56-69 and 70-plus years, and those subgroups contained 148, 28 and 57 TCR-sequenced participants, respectively. The investigation overall reported the following: Conclusions about previously exposed vaccinees are limited because only six or seven AZD1222 recipients were SARS-CoV-2 seropositive at baseline. Because no samples from the day 14 peak response were available, repertoires could be characterized only after the peak T cell response. Reportedly, almost half of the unique spike-specific TCRs recognized epitopes lying outside the regions that are mutated in the B.1.351 and B.1.1.7 variants. Participants were mostly white British, with more females than males. The authors suggested clonal diversity may have been underestimated. The vaccine-associated CD4 TCRs covered the entire spike protein, and the dominant responses fell in regions 160-218 and 743-854. The 56-69-year group was small, and its depth increase did not reach significance, likely because of low power. A significant rise in spike-specific TCR breadth and depth was observed after two AZD1222 doses relative to day 0 and relative to MenACWY recipients.

A remark on this clone: Its antigen remains undetermined. No clone much larger than this one lies a single base away; base qualities are absent.

The sample's time point, from its label and the paper: baseline before first vaccination. Vaccinee samples were obtained from the UK trials COV001 and COV002, which included a single-blind randomized controlled phase 2/3 trial of AZD1222 (ChAdOx1 nCoV-19) in healthy adults. For TCRbeta chain sequencing, PBMC samples from trial participants were taken at day 0 and at day 28 after the second dose. Trimming removed 1 base from V and 2 bases from J; the gene matches leave 3 bases unexplained. The CDR3 has 15 amino acids, counting the end cysteine and phenylalanine. Here the CDR3 DNA is all that survives: 45 bases in frame from base 1. The germline V gene provides CDR1 SGHRS and CDR2 YFSETQ. The CDR3 regions of human TCRbeta chains were subjected to immunosequencing. As for how the authors treated the data: TCRs in the repertoires were compared against a reference library of SARS-CoV-2-specific TCRs that had been generated with the MIRA antigen-specificity platform. Breadth was defined as the fraction of unique TCRs that were SARS-CoV-2-associated, and depth was defined as the fraction of total T cells that were SARS-CoV-2-associated. Using the MIRA data, each spike-specific TCR was mapped to the spike region that the TCR reacts to and placed in a CD4 or CD8 class. Log10-transformed breadth and depth values were compared by one-way ANOVA with Sidak's multiple comparisons tests. As stored in TCRdb, this immuneACCESS dataset retains in-frame rearrangements with V and J assigned. A fraction of the clones does not appear; measured against another copy, unresolved V genes explain less than half of the discrepancy, and the remainder lacks a known reason. D and trimming come from the DNA, and the V and J calls and clone size come from that table. This sample gives 45,000 to 55,000 clones in total; around 80% of them show up just once. Of the sample, roughly a tenth falls within the top ten clones.

Sequencing used peripheral blood, obtained on day 0 of AZD1222 vaccination. The sequence derives from an adult in good health. The chain links TRBV5-1 with TRBJ2-7, and TRBD2 aligns with 10 junction nucleotides. The CDR3 sequence is CASSLNGLAAYEQYF. The nucleotide sequence reads TGCGCCAGCAGCTTGAACGGACTAGCGGCCTACGAGCAGTACTTC.